This is a list of T cell receptor beta chains from one sample in a study of molecular identifiers for immune sequencing clone quantification. TCRdb reanalysed the PCR reads using MiXCR and keeps one entry per CDR3 protein. The table shows 70,000 to 90,000 distinct CDR3 sequences, with around 20% occurring only once. Sequencing used naive CD8+ T cells from blood, with Jurkat cell RNA spiked in. The receptors derive from a human donor in good health. Some libraries in this study had Jurkat cell RNA spiked in. Each CDR3 is given with its conserved first and last residue. D genes are given only for firm matches. Part of the rows lack a size; the others show once, few, many or a class for expanded clones.

d_call,clone_size,v_call,j_call,cdr3_aa,cdr3_nt
.,many,TRBV30,TRBJ2-1,CAWSSTGSTNEQFF,TGTGCCTGGAGTTCTACGGGGAGTACCAATGAGCAGTTCTTC
.,many,TRBV9,TRBJ1-1,CASSGIGRFAVAFF,TGTGCCAGCAGCGGGATCGGCAGATTCGCTGTAGCTTTCTTT
.,.,TRBV19,TRBJ2-3,CASSHRVTDTQYF,TGTGCCAGTAGCCACAGGGTGACAGATACGCAGTATTTT
TRBD2,many,TRBV7-9,TRBJ2-3,CASSTLAGAYTDTQYF,TGTGCCAGCAGCACCTTAGCGGGGGCGTACACAGATACGCAGTATTTT
.,.,TRBV19,TRBJ1-5,CASTPTSAGQPQHF,TGTGCCAGTACCCCTACCTCGGCAGGTCAGCCCCAGCATTTT
.,.,TRBV3-1,TRBJ1-4,CASSQARSFNEKLFF,TGTGCCAGCAGCCAAGCTCGGAGCTTTAATGAAAAACTGTTTTTT
.,many,TRBV7-6,TRBJ2-3,CASGTPLDTQYF,TGTGCCAGCGGTACCCCCTTGGATACGCAGTATTTT
TRBD1,many,TRBV7-9,TRBJ1-1,CASSLEIGGVAEAFF,TGTGCCAGCAGCTTAGAAATAGGGGGCGTAGCTGAAGCTTTCTTT
.,.,TRBV19,TRBJ1-5,CARGARRQPQHF,TGTGCCAGAGGGGCAAGGCGACAGCCCCAGCATTTT
TRBD1,many,TRBV7-2,TRBJ1-4,CASSFGQGAEKLFF,TGTGCCAGCAGTTTTGGACAGGGTGCGGAAAAACTGTTTTTT
.,.,TRBV29-1,TRBJ2-7,CSVEVQAQTYEQYF,TGCAGCGTTGAAGTACAGGCCCAAACCTACGAGCAGTACTTC
.,.,TRBV19,TRBJ2-1,CASSMKGPYNEQFF,TGTGCCAGTAGTATGAAAGGACCTTACAATGAGCAGTTCTTC
.,many,TRBV5-1,TRBJ2-5,CASSPGALRETQYF,TGCGCCAGCAGCCCAGGGGCACTTCGGGAGACCCAGTACTTC
.,.,TRBV4-3,TRBJ2-6,CASSLNRRGGPASGANVLTF,TGCGCCAGCAGCCTCAACCGGCGAGGGGGGCCAGCCTCTGGGGCCAACGTCCTGACTTTC
TRBD2,many,TRBV7-8,TRBJ2-3,CASSLGGLAGLVRDLDTQYF,TGTGCCAGCAGCTTAGGAGGACTAGCGGGGCTTGTTCGAGATTTAGATACGCAGTATTTT
.,.,TRBV7-9,TRBJ2-5,CASSLAIGTPQETQYF,TGTGCCAGCAGCTTAGCCATAGGGACGCCTCAAGAGACCCAGTACTTC
.,many,TRBV5-4,TRBJ2-7,CASSPSTGIGHRGYEQYF,TGTGCCAGCAGCCCTTCGACAGGCATCGGGCATAGGGGCTACGAGCAGTACTTC
TRBD1,.,TRBV4-1,TRBJ2-7,CASSRTGQGSGEQYF,TGCGCCAGCAGCCGGACTGGACAGGGCTCTGGTGAGCAGTACTTC
.,.,TRBV30,TRBJ1-1,CAWSGGRTEAFF,TGTGCCTGGAGTGGGGGGAGAACTGAAGCTTTCTTT
TRBD2,many,TRBV6-5,TRBJ2-5,CASSPLLADQQETQYF,TGTGCCAGCAGCCCACTTCTAGCGGACCAACAAGAGACCCAGTACTTC
TRBD2,many,TRBV9,TRBJ2-3,CASSGYSGGGTDTQYF,TGTGCCAGCAGCGGCTATAGCGGGGGAGGCACAGATACGCAGTATTTT
.,.,TRBV5-4,TRBJ2-3,CASSFFGGATFSTDTQYF,TGTGCCAGCAGCTTTTTTGGGGGGGCGACCTTTAGCACAGATACGCAGTATTTT
.,many,TRBV27,TRBJ2-3,CASSPRLGSTDTQYF,TGTGCCAGCAGTCCCAGACTAGGGAGCACAGATACGCAGTATTTT